The 7 T cell receptor beta chains below were found in one sample sequenced in a study of CD8 T cells in ankylosing spondylitis listed by TCRdb under 2017. The full study reports these points: A TCR beta motif of eight highly homologous amino acid variants appeared characteristic of blood from ankylosing spondylitis patients.

Libraries were prepared through 5' RACE. Sequencing was carried out with an Illumina HiSeq 2500. The public sequencing data were trimmed at Q25 with fastp and processed into clonotypes with MiXCR by TCRdb, which kept only in-frame beta chains. Each CDR3 protein gets just one entry, which takes the most common genes and DNA from the rows behind it. This sample lists about 750,000 distinct CDR3 sequences; 15% to 20% were detected once. Together, the top ten hold 15% to 20% of the sample. Antigens for these TCRs are unknown. The source material was blood, either unsorted or a sorted T cell fraction (not recorded which). The receptors were sampled from a male donor with ankylosing spondylitis.

CDR3 in amino acids: CASSITDEQYF. For the CDR3, the DNA is TGTGCCAGCAGTATTACAGACGAGCAGTACTTC. The chain has TRBV7-9 and TRBJ2-7; the D is unclear. V lost 6 bases and J 5 bases, leaving 8 bases between the germline ends. The germline gives CDR1 SEHNR, CDR2 FQNEAQ (reference sequence). CDR3 length: 11 residues.

This clonotype was observed a handful of times. The chain links TRBV10-3 to TRBJ2-5, with a possible D match to TRBD2 (6 bases). Trimming shortened V by 4 bases and J by 4 bases, and 10 bases separated the two germline ends. Germline-derived CDR1 and CDR2 are ENHRY and SYGVKD. The CDR3 totals 13 residues. The CDR3 DNA sequence: TGTGCCATCAGTGTGGGAGGTACAGAGACCCAGTACTTC. It yields the protein CAISVGGTETQYF.

The gene calls are TRBV6-4 and TRBJ2-1, with D perhaps matching TRBD1 or TRBD2 (5 bases each). The V end lost 4 bases, the J end lost 9 bases, and 13 bases lay between the germline ends. The CDR3 is made up of 13 amino acids. Germline assignment: CDR1 MRHNA and CDR2 SNTAGT. The CDR3 region has the DNA TGTGCCAGCAGTGTGGGACCGTTCGGTGAGCAGTTCTTC. Translated: CASSVGPFGEQFF.

The chain uses TRBV5-6 and TRBJ2-1; 7 nucleotides agree with TRBD2. With V trimmed by 0 bases and J by 5 bases, 8 bases remained unmatched. This CDR3 has 16 amino acids. Germline-derived CDR1 and CDR2 are SGHDT and YYEEEE. CDR3 bases: TGTGCCAGCAGCTTGGTTGGGTCTAGCGGTAACAATGAGCAGTTCTTC. Its protein is CASSLVGSSGNNEQFF.

This chain joins TRBV20-1 and TRBJ2-5; D remains ambiguous. V lost 5 bases to trimming and J lost 7 bases, with 14 bases between them. CDR3 length equals 12 residues. Germline CDR1 reads DFQATT; CDR2 reads SNEGSKA (reference sequence). This CDR3 reads CSAQDLIVTQYF. CDR3 nucleotides: TGCAGTGCTCAAGATCTGATTGTGACCCAGTACTTC.

The rearrangement joins TRBV3-1 to TRBJ2-1; D gene uncertain. V lost 2 bases to trimming and J lost 0 bases, with 11 bases between them. The germline V gene has CDR1 LGHDT and CDR2 YNNKEL (reference sequence). The CDR3 has 16 residues. CDR3 nucleotide sequence: TGTGCCAGCAGCCAATGGAGTCGCAGCTCCTACAATGAGCAGTTCTTC. Amino acid sequence: CASSQWSRSSYNEQFF.

The chain employs TRBV5-1 and TRBJ1-2; no clear D. This CDR3 has 14 residues. CDR1 is SGHRS and CDR2 is YFSETQ in the germline V gene. V lost 0 bases and J lost 4, with 10 bases in between. CDR3 sequence (DNA): TGCGCCAGCAGCTTGGAGGCAGCCTTCTATGGCTACACCTTC. It yields the protein CASSLEAAFYGYTF.